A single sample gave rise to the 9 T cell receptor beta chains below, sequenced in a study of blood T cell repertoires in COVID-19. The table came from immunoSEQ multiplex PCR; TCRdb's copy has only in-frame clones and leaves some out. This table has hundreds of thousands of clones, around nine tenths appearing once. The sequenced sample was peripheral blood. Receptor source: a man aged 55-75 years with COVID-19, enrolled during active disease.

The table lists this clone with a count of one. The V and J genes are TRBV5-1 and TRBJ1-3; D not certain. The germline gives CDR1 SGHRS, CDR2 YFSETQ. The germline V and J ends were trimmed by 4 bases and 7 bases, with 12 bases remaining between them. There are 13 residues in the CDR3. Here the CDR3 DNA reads TGCGCCAGCAGCGGCGCGCTAGATAACACCATATATTTT. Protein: CASSGALDNTIYF.

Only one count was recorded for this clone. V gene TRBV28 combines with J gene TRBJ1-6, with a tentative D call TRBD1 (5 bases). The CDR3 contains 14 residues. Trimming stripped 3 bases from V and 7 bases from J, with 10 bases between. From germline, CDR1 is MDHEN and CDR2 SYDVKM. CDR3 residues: CASSFHTGNSPLHF. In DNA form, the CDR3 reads TGTGCCAGCAGTTTCCACACAGGAAATTCACCCCTCCACTTT.

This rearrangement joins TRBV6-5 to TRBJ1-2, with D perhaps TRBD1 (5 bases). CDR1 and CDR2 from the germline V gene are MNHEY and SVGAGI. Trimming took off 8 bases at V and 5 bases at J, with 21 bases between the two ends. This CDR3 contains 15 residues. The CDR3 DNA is TGTGCCAGCGGTCCTCGCGCCAGCAAGGGGTATGGCTACACCTTC. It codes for CASGPRASKGYGYTF.

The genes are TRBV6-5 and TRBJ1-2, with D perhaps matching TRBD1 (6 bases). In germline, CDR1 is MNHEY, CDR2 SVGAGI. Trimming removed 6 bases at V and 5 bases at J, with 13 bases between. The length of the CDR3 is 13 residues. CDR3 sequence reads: CASRPQGAYGYTF. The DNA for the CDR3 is TGTGCCAGCAGACCACAGGGAGCGTATGGCTACACCTTC.

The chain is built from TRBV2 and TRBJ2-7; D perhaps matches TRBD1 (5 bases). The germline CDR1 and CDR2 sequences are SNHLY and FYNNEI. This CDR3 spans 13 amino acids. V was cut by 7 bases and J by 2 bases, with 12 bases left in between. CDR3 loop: CASISAGTYEQYF. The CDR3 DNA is TGTGCCAGCATTTCGGCAGGGACCTACGAGCAGTACTTC.

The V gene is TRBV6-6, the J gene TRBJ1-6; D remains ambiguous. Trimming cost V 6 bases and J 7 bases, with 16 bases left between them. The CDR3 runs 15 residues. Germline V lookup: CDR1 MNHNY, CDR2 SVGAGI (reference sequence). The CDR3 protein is CASSLVEHQNSPLHF. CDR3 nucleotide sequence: TGTGCCAGCAGCCTAGTCGAGCACCAAAATTCACCCCTCCACTTT.

CDR3: CASSLALVRAGNTIYF. CDR3 coding DNA: TGTGCCAGCTCACTCGCCCTGGTGAGGGCTGGAAACACCATATATTTT. V and J are TRBV18 and TRBJ1-3; no clear D gene. Germline CDR1 reads KGHSH; CDR2 reads LQKENI. Trimming took off 4 bases at V and 2 bases at J, with 15 bases between the two ends. This CDR3 spans 16 amino acids.

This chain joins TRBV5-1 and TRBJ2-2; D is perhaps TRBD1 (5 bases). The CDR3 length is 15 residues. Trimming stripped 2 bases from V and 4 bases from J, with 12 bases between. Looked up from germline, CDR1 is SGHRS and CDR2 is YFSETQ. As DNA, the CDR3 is TGCGCCAGCAGCTTAAGCAGGGTGAGCACCGGGGAGCTGTTTTTT. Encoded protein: CASSLSRVSTGELFF.

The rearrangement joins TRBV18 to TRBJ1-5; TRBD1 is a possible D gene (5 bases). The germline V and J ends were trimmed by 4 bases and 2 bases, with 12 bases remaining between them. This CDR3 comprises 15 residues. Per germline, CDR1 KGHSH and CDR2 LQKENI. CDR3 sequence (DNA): TGTGCCAGCTCACAAGGAGGGGATGGCAATCAGCCCCAGCATTTT. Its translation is CASSQGGDGNQPQHF.